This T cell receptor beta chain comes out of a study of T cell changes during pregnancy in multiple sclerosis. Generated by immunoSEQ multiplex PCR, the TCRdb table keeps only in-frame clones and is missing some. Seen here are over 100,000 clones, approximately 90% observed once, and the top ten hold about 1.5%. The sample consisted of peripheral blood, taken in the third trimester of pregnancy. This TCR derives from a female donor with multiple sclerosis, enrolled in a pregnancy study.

DNA of the CDR3: TGCGCCAGCAGCGTGGGGGCCTCTAATGAAAAACTGTTTTTT. Translation: CASSVGASNEKLFF. J is TRBJ1-4 and V is TRBV5-1; a possible D gene is TRBD1 (6 bases). V lost 4 bases and J 3 bases, leaving 10 bases between the germline ends. This CDR3 region has 14 residues. The V gene's germline CDR1 is SGHRS and CDR2 YFSETQ. The full variable domain, rest sourced from reference TRBV5-1 and TRBJ1-4, is KAGVTQTPRYLIKTRGQQVTLSCSPISGHRSVSWYQQTPGQGLQFLFEYFSETQRNKGNFPGRFSGRQFSNSRSEMNVSTLELGDSALYLCASSVGASNEKLFFGSGTQLSVL.